The 11 T cell receptor beta chains reported below all come from one sample, sequenced in a study of T cell repertoires in cytomegalovirus infection. One entry per CDR3 protein, called by TCRdb with MiXCR from the reads. This table has approximately 700,000 distinct CDR3 sequences, 35% to 40% appearing once. The sample taken for sequencing was PBMCs. These receptors were obtained from a human donor in good health (CMV status not recorded). Some clones in this sample may be carry-over from other donors' samples.

This sequence joins TRBV7-9 and TRBJ2-3; TRBD2 aligns across 8 bases. CDR3 length: 16 amino acids. From germline, CDR1 is SEHNR and CDR2 FQNEAQ (reference sequence). The J segment lost 2 bases and the V segment lost 5 bases, leaving 9 bases of the junction unmatched. The CDR3 coding sequence is TGTGCCAGCAGCCACCCTAGCGGGCTACCCACAGATACGCAGTATTTT. Translated, it gives CASSHPSGLPTDTQYF.

The chain carries TRBV10-3 and TRBJ2-2; no reliable D call. The CDR3 extends over 15 amino acids. V was clipped by 11 bases and J by 0 bases, with 16 bases between them. The V gene's germline CDR1 is ENHRY and CDR2 SYGVKD. The CDR3 sequence: CALSNGIANTGELFF. CDR3 coding DNA: TGTGCCCTGTCAAACGGCATCGCGAACACCGGGGAGCTGTTTTTT.

This clonotype came up a few times. The chain combines TRBV12-3 or TRBV12-4 with TRBJ2-1; 11 nucleotides match TRBD1. V lost 6 bases to trimming and J lost 0 bases; unmatched junction nucleotides: 4. This CDR3 is built from 16 residues. The CDR3, as DNA: TGTGCCAGCAGCCAGGGACAGGGGGTCTCCTACAATGAGCAGTTCTTC. It yields the protein CASSQGQGVSYNEQFF.

The CDR3: CASSLVRDRAEAFF. CDR3 DNA sequence: TGTGCCAGCAGCTTAGTTAGGGACAGGGCTGAAGCTTTCTTT. The rearrangement uses TRBV7-2 and TRBJ1-1; 9 nucleotides agree with TRBD1. J gave up 6 bases and V 1 base, and 3 bases lay outside the gene matches. Germline loops: CDR1 SGHTA, CDR2 FQGNSA. This CDR3 spans 14 amino acids.

The sample holds one count of this clonotype. The V and J genes are TRBV11-2 and TRBJ2-1; 9 nucleotides agree with TRBD2. Germline V CDR1 and CDR2: SGHAT, FQNNGV. J gave up 7 bases and V 5 bases, and 6 bases lay outside the gene matches. The CDR3 totals 14 residues. CDR3 residues: CASSISGSLNEQFF. Written as DNA, the CDR3 is TGTGCCAGCAGCATTAGCGGGAGTTTGAATGAGCAGTTCTTC. Drawing the rest from reference TRBV11-2 and TRBJ2-1, the complete variable domain is EAGVAQSPRYKIIEKRQSVAFWCNPISGHATLYWYQQILGQGPKLLIQFQNNGVVDDSQLPKDRFSAERLKGVDSTLKIQPAKLEDSAVYLCASSISGSLNEQFFGPGTRLTVL.

This clonotype has ten or more counts. V gene TRBV7-9 combines with J gene TRBJ2-1; D gene ambiguous. Germline lookup yields CDR1 SEHNR and CDR2 FQNEAQ (reference sequence). The germline V and J ends were trimmed by 2 bases and 5 bases, with 7 bases remaining between them. This CDR3 is 13 amino acids long. The CDR3 DNA sequence: TGTGCCAGCAGCTTACGGAGCGACAATGAGCAGTTCTTC. It specifies CASSLRSDNEQFF.

As concerns this clonotype: This may come from a read error, since a much larger clone is one base off. The genes are TRBV6-6 and TRBJ1-1; D may be TRBD1 (6 bases). Germline V gene data show CDR1 as MNHNY and CDR2 as SVGAGI (reference sequence). Trimming shortened V by 6 bases and J by 4 bases, and 18 bases separated the two germline ends. The CDR3 contains 15 residues. In DNA form, the CDR3 reads TGTGCCAGCAGGTATTCTGGGGGCTCTAGCACTGAAGCTTTCTTT. As protein: CASRYSGGSSTEAFF.

V usage is TRBV20-1 and J usage is TRBJ2-7; possibly TRBD1 or TRBD2 for D (5 bases each). CDR1 and CDR2 from the germline V gene are DFQATT and SNEGSKA (reference sequence). The CDR3 is made up of 13 amino acids. The V gene lost 1 base and the J gene lost 5 bases, with 12 bases spanning the gap. CDR3 sequence (DNA): TGCAGTGCTAGAGGGGGGATCGCCGACGAGCAGTACTTC. Translation: CSARGGIADEQYF.

This clonotype was detected ten times or more. The chain joins TRBV7-8 to TRBJ1-6; the match to TRBD1 covers 7 bases. In germline, CDR1 is SGHVS, CDR2 FQNEAQ. CDR3 length: 15 amino acids. V dropped 5 bases and J dropped 4; count of bases not matched to a gene: 5. CDR3 nucleotide sequence: TGTGCCAGCAGCGTGGGACAGTCTTATAATTCACCCCTCCACTTT. Amino acid sequence: CASSVGQSYNSPLHF.

This clonotype was observed a few times. The V call is TRBV12-5, the J call TRBJ2-1; 10 nucleotides align to TRBD2. V lost 1 base to trimming and J lost 4 bases; unmatched junction nucleotides: 16. CDR1 is LGHNT, CDR2 FRNRAP, per germline. The CDR3 has 20 residues. CDR3 nucleotide sequence: TGTGCTAGTGGTTTGGCTCCTCGGTCCCCCGGACTAGCGGAATACAATGAGCAGTTCTTC. This gives the protein CASGLAPRSPGLAEYNEQFF.

This clonotype showed up just a few times. V is TRBV28 and J is TRBJ2-7, with TRBD2 matching 12 bases. Germline assignment: CDR1 MDHEN and CDR2 SYDVKM. V was clipped by 8 bases and J by 2 bases; unmatched bases: 7. This CDR3 is 15 amino acids long. Here the CDR3 reads CASSTASGRAYEQYF. DNA for the CDR3: TGTGCCAGCTCTACGGCTAGCGGGAGGGCCTACGAGCAGTACTTC.